This TCR beta chain was recovered during a study of radiation and T cells in renal cell carcinoma. Time point given: blood 2 weeks post-SBRT. Treatment given: 15 Gy SBRT to primary tumor, nephrectomy 4 weeks later. Serial blood draws occurred at baseline and 2 and 4 weeks post-SBRT. The tumor was a clear cell renal cell carcinoma. Germline lookup yields CDR1 MNHNY and CDR2 SVGAGI (reference sequence). The V end was cut by 8 bases, the J end by 6 bases, with 11 bases between. The CDR3 spans 12 residues. To note about this clone: As yet, its antigen is unknown.

General study results and limits: In blood, top tumor clones expanded by 2 weeks, shrinking by 4. No pretreatment tumor biopsies were available for baseline clonotypes.

Sequencing used immunoSEQ multiplex PCR; TCRdb keeps in-frame clones, though not all of them. The sample lists 160,000 or so clones; roughly 87% were seen once. Source: blood, taken from a patient whose treatment included radiotherapy and nephrectomy. The chain employs TRBV6-6 and TRBJ1-3; no clear D gene. The clonotype was recovered from a woman in her 50s with renal cell carcinoma. The CDR3 is CASGEPQNTIYF. DNA for the CDR3: TGTGCCAGCGGTGAGCCCCAAAACACCATATATTTT.